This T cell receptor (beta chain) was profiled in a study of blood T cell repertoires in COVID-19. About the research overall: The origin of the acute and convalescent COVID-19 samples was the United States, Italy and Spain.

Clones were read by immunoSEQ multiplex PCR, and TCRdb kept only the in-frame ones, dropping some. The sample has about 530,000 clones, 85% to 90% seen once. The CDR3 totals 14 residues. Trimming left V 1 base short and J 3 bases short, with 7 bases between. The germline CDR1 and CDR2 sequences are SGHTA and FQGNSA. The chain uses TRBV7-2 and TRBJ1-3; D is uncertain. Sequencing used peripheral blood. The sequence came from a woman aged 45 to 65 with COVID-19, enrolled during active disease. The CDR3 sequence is CASSLERGGNTIYF. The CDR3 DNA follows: TGTGCCAGCAGCTTAGAGCGCGGTGGAAACACCATATATTTT.